Listed here is a single T cell receptor beta chain. The data were obtained in a study of blood T cell repertoires in COVID-19. Generated by immunoSEQ multiplex PCR, the TCRdb table keeps only in-frame clones and is missing some. The sample comprises 140,000 to 150,000 clones, 70% to 90% of which are singletons, and 1.5% to 2% rests with the top ten. CDR1 is MGHRA and CDR2 is YSYEKL in the germline V gene. The CDR3 sequence is 15 residues long. The V and J ends lost 4 bases and 2 bases, in that order; junction bases with no gene match: 8. This TCR came from a man in his sixties or seventies with acute or convalescent COVID-19. The rearrangement joins TRBV4-1 to TRBJ2-7; 7 positions agree with TRBD1. Sequenced material: peripheral blood. The CDR3, as DNA: TGCGCCAGCAGCCGATACGACAGGGAAACCTACGAGCAGTACTTC. Translated, it gives CASSRYDRETYEQYF.